The next 8 T cell receptor beta chains were all read from a single sample in a study of T cell responses to AZD1222 COVID-19 vaccine. The data were produced by immunoSEQ multiplex PCR, yet TCRdb's version contains in-frame clones alone and is incomplete. The sample shows about 150,000 clones, about 91% of them seen only once. The sample here was peripheral blood, taken on day 0 of MenACWY control vaccination. The receptors stem from an adult in good health.

V usage is TRBV30 and J usage is TRBJ1-6; TRBD1 is a possible D gene (5 bases). Germline CDR1 and CDR2: GTSNPN and SVGIG (reference sequence). The CDR3 sequence is 14 residues long. The V end lost 0 bases, the J end lost 2 bases, and 5 bases lay between the germline ends. The CDR3, as DNA: TGTGCCTGGAGTGTGGGGCCCTATAATTCACCCCTCCACTTT. Translated: CAWSVGPYNSPLHF.

J is TRBJ2-3 and V is TRBV7-3; D call uncertain. The V and J ends lost 2 bases and 6 bases respectively, with 6 bases between them. CDR1 and CDR2 (germline): SGHTA, FQGTGA. The CDR3 runs to 12 residues. In DNA form, the CDR3 reads TGTGCCAGCAGCTTATCCGAGGATACGCAGTATTTT. This translates into CASSLSEDTQYF.

This chain links TRBV5-1 with TRBJ1-2, with 7 bases lining up with TRBD1. The CDR3 loop spans 15 amino acids. Germline V gene data show CDR1 as SGHRS and CDR2 as YFSETQ. V was clipped by 5 bases and J by 1 base; unmatched bases: 8. The CDR3 DNA reads TGCGCCAGCAGATCGGGGACAGTTAATAACTATGGCTACACCTTC. Translated: CASRSGTVNNYGYTF.

The chain employs TRBV11-3 and TRBJ2-2; D may be TRBD1 or TRBD2 (5 bases each). V was cut by 1 base and J by 6 bases, with 12 bases left in between. Per germline, CDR1 SGHNT and CDR2 YENEEA. This CDR3 contains 15 residues. CDR3 DNA: TGTGCCAGCAGCTTAGTTACGGGGCGGCCCGGGGAGCTGTTTTTT. This gives the protein CASSLVTGRPGELFF.

Only one count was recorded for this clone. The chain uses TRBV13 and TRBJ1-5, with D hard to call. The CDR3 runs 13 residues. The germline V gene has CDR1 PRHDT and CDR2 FYEKMQ (reference sequence). Trimming left V 5 bases short and J 5 bases short, with 10 bases between. The chain's CDR3 is CASSLGGDQPQHF. The CDR3 nucleotides read TGTGCCAGCAGCCTGGGCGGGGATCAGCCCCAGCATTTT.

The rearrangement uses TRBV24-1 and TRBJ2-1, with 12 bases matching TRBD1. The junction had 13 bases not matched to a gene; V was cut back by 4 bases and J by 10 bases. The CDR3 loop spans 17 amino acids. CDR1 is KGHDR, CDR2 SFDVKD, per germline. The CDR3 sequence is CATSDPLAGTGGAEQFF. The DNA of the CDR3 is TGTGCCACCAGTGACCCCCTAGCTGGGACAGGGGGCGCCGAGCAGTTCTTC.

The genes are TRBV5-6 and TRBJ1-2, with no clear D. The germline gives CDR1 SGHDT, CDR2 YYEEEE. V dropped 2 bases and J dropped 5 bases, with 4 bases sitting between them. CDR3 length equals 11 residues. This CDR3 reads CASSLVYGYTF. Written as DNA, the CDR3 is TGTGCCAGCAGCTTAGTATATGGCTACACCTTC.

The chain uses TRBV11-3 and TRBJ1-2; D is possibly TRBD1 (5 bases). The CDR3 length is 13 residues. Germline CDR1 reads SGHNT; CDR2 reads YENEEA. The germline V and J ends were trimmed by 1 base and 7 bases, with 10 bases remaining between them. DNA for the CDR3: TGTGCCAGCAGCTTAGTTCAGGGCCGTGGCTACACCTTC. It encodes CASSLVQGRGYTF.